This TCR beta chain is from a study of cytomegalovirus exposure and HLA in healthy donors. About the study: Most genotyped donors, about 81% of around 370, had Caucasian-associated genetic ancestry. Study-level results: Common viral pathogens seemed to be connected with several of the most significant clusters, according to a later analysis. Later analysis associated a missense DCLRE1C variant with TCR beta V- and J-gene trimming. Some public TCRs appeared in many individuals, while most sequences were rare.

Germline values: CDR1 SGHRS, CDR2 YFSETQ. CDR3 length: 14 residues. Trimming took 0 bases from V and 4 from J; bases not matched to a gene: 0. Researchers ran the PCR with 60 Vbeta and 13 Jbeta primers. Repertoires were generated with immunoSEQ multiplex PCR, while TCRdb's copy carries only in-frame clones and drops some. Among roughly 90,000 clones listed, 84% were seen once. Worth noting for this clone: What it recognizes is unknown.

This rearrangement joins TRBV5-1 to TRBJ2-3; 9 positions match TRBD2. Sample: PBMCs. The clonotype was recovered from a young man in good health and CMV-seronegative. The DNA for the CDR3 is TGCGCCAGCAGCTTGGGGACTAGCGCAGATACGCAGTATTTT. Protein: CASSLGTSADTQYF.